This TCR beta chain was sequenced for a study of cytomegalovirus exposure and HLA in healthy donors (dated by TCRdb to 2015 to 2018). In terms of the full investigation: In an earlier analysis of roughly 590 of the donors, 250 to 350 Gb of sequence data and about 110 million unique TCR beta sequences from roughly 200 million T cells were reported. Because of strong linkage in the cohort, a handful of DR-DQ haplotypes were treated as single units for association and clustering. Genome-wide SNP genotypes for about three fifths of the roughly 670 donors were used in a later genetic analysis, which treated that subset as a discovery cohort. Both class I and class II loci were covered by HLA typing, at four-digit resolution. Besides the first cohort of hundreds of subjects, a separate validation cohort made up of roughly 120 different subjects was used. Rather than using new phenotypic data, the later analysis identified candidate immune exposures from TCR beta sequences and from how often those sequences occurred across donors. The genetic ancestry cluster associated with self-reported Caucasian donors included over 65% of the roughly 390 genotyped donors. An earlier analysis of roughly 600 of the donors used high-throughput TCR beta sequencing to judge whether each TCR beta V gene segment behaved as functional or pseudogenic. Using immunosequencing, the study profiled T cell repertoires from around 680 subjects and related those repertoires to cytomegalovirus serostatus. An early release covering roughly 640 HLA-typed donors comprised 250 to 350 gigabases of sequencing data and approximately 85 million unique TCR sequences. Every discovery cohort repertoire had been produced on one sequencing platform. Among 300 to 500 genotyped donors of the cohort, an average of approximately 240,000 unique TCR beta nucleotide sequences was sequenced per donor, of which 15% to 20% were non-productive. High-throughput TCR immunosequencing, statistical association of individual TCRs with disease status, and machine learning were combined to predict cytomegalovirus infection status. Donor age, sex, ethnicity and CMV serostatus were compiled together with the repertoire data. Typing coverage varied by locus: roughly 620-640 donors for A, B, C, DRB1 and DQB1; approximately 560 for DQA1; about 600 for DPA1; 400 to 480 for DPB1. To study patterns of TCR occurrence, a later analysis re-analyzed previously published TCR beta repertoires from 500 to 850 donors and added high-resolution HLA genotyping. The aim of the study was to test whether cataloging public T cell receptors could identify signatures of past pathogen exposure. Beyond this particular receptor, the publication reports: The classifier was reported to diagnose cytomegalovirus status with high specificity and sensitivity in both the original cohort and the validation cohort. A later analysis found that TCR association rates varied across HLA loci, with DRB1 alleles showing the most associated TCRs and HLA-C alleles the fewest. The earlier analysis of around 600 of the donors excluded roughly 16 rarely observed V segments, including chromosome 9 orphons, because counts were too low. Some IMGT-functional V segments, including TRBV6-2 and TRBV6-3, could not be distinguished by the 87-base-pair reads and were therefore excluded. It was suggested by the authors that the approach could potentially be generalized to other disease states and immunological phenotypes. According to a later analysis, most CMV-associated TCR beta chains appeared to be HLA-restricted, and the HLA associations seemed to be driven largely by CMV exposure. Correlated functional status among segregating V segments might be attributable to linkage disequilibrium, but an unknown experimental factor could not be ruled out. In vitro tests confirmed that three of the cytomegalovirus-associated TCR beta chains recognize cytomegalovirus antigens. The sequencing pipeline was judged likely to have produced a cluster of highly shared sequence variants as a technical artifact. Across donors, most TCR sequences were observed very rarely, whereas some public TCRs were present in many individuals. A further reported finding was that TCR beta sequences accurately predicted the HLA-A and HLA-B alleles for most subjects in the first cohort. Broadly in line with IMGT annotations, most TCR beta V segments showed up in productive rearrangements about 87% or about 30% of the time in an earlier analysis of 450 to 600 of the donors. V-gene and J-gene trimming of TCR beta chains was associated with a missense DCLRE1C variant in a later genetic analysis, and the association was replicated in an independent cohort. Several of the top co-occurrence clusters appeared to be linked to parvovirus B19, influenza, CMV and Epstein-Barr virus, according to a later analysis. A total of 150 to 200 TCR beta chains were listed by the study as associated with cytomegalovirus. When HLA alleles, especially DR and DQ, strongly co-occurred, TCR associations were difficult to assign to individual alleles. In a later analysis, some 17,000 TCR beta sequences were associated with specific HLA alleles at a false discovery rate of 0.05. Immune exposure information for the cohort was limited to CMV serostatus. The cohort was sequenced for TCR beta chains only, and without alpha or paired-chain data the features that could be detected were limited. According to a later genetic analysis, donors in an Asian-associated ancestry cluster had fewer N-insertions in productive TCRs than the approximately 700-donor mean. Compared with equally common non-associated chains, HLA-associated TCR beta chains in a later analysis were more clonally expanded and had lower generation probabilities. Because some donors lacked HLA typing at each locus, the association tests relied only on the typed subset. The presence/absence analyses assumed that sequencing depth was roughly uniform across donors, and that assumption may not be true.

Preparation of the library involved the immunoSEQ multiplex PCR assay. A mixture of 60 forward primers for TCR Vbeta segments and 13 reverse primers for TCR Jbeta segments was used in the multiplex PCR. The CDR3 region of rearranged TCR beta genes was amplified from genomic DNA with a multiplex PCR assay. Amplified TCR beta libraries were sequenced as 87-base-pair reads on the Illumina HiSeq System. The authors' analysis ran thus. A later analysis tallied roughly 80 million unique TCR beta chains across the 666 repertoires, and some 10 million of those chains were shared by two or more donors. Raw reads were error-corrected and collapsed into unique sequences by a nearest-neighbor algorithm in which closely related sequences were merged to remove PCR and sequencing errors. Alignment of CDR3 sequences to IMGT reference sequences was used to assign V, D and J gene segments. Each retained sequence needed at least a six-nucleotide match to both a V gene segment and a J gene segment. Rearrangements were classified as productive when the CDR3 lacked stop codons and remained in frame with V and J, and all other rearrangements were classified as non-productive. CDR3 was defined by IMGT convention, running from the second conserved V-encoded cysteine to the conserved J-encoded phenylalanine. In an earlier analysis of 550 to 650 of the donors, sequences lacking an unambiguous match to a single V gene segment were excluded. In an earlier analysis of 450 to 700 of the donors, V segments were called functional above 56.7% productive rearrangements and were called segregating when the between-donor standard deviation exceeded 5%. A statistical classification framework was built for diagnosing cytomegalovirus status from the catalog of TCR beta chain sequences. A later analysis assigned V and J genes by comparing TCR nucleotide sequences with IMGT/GENE-DB human TR gene sequences. Using the TCRdist pipeline, a later analysis assigned CDR3 sequences along with most-parsimonious VDJ recombination scenarios. In a later analysis, each TCR beta chain was defined by its CDR3 amino acid sequence together with its V-gene family, and reads without a unique V-gene family were excluded. In a later analysis, a few hundred highly shared, low-generation-probability nucleotide sequences were removed to address suspected cross-contamination and a sequencing artifact. For each public chain, a later analysis derived a clonal expansion index from normalized ranks of inferred template counts within each repertoire. In a later analysis, generation probabilities were computed using a VDJ recombination model fitted to out-of-frame rearrangements, and the results were checked against IGoR. In a later analysis, TCR-TCR, TCR-HLA and TCR-CMV co-occurrence was scored with hypergeometric tests, and a repertoire-size bias correction was applied to TCR pairs. To estimate false discovery rates, a later analysis permuted the HLA or CMV assignments 20 times. In a later analysis, co-occurring TCRs were grouped using DBSCAN, with TCRdist sequence similarity added in when clustering inside HLA-allele-positive subsets. Repertoires with fewer than 30,000 or more than 120,000 public chains were left out of co-occurrence clustering, as were roughly five repertoires with anomalous nucleotide sharing. Drawn from immuneACCESS, this table holds only the in-frame rearrangements with V and J called that TCRdb kept. Clones are partly lost; checked studies trace under half to an unresolved V gene and leave the rest unexplained. V and J calls plus clone size are reproduced from that table; the DNA served to infer D and trimming. The sample table records about 98,000 clones; about three quarters of these occur just once. The top ten hold approximately 15% of the sample.

The cohort consisted of 666 healthy bone marrow donors. At the time of sampling, every cohort member was nominally healthy, though immune exposures that went unrecorded were likely present. The donor was CMV seropositive and was included in the group of 270 or so seropositive cohort members. A peripheral blood sample was collected from each donor, and TCR beta sequencing was performed on peripheral blood mononuclear cells. Genomic DNA extraction from the blood cell samples was performed with the Qiagen DNeasy Blood Extraction Kit. V lost 4 bases and J lost 6 bases, and the count of bases not matched to a germline gene is 2. Its CDR3 holds 13 amino acids, cysteine through phenylalanine. Left in the record is the CDR3 DNA by itself, 39 bases read in frame from the first base. Per the germline V gene, SGHTA is the CDR1 and FQGTGA is the CDR2. Concerning this clone itself: The specificity of this receptor is unknown. It has no much larger one-base neighbor in the sample; base qualities were not kept.

The clonotype comes from a man between 60 and 70 years old in good health and CMV-seropositive. The chain was built from TRBV7-3 and TRBJ2-1, with 8 central nucleotides matching TRBD2. The sequenced sample was PBMCs. The CDR3 is CASSYSGANEQFF. The sequenced DNA: TGTGCCAGCAGCTATAGCGGGGCCAATGAGCAGTTCTTC. Outside the CDR3, residues come from the reference TRBV7-3 and TRBJ2-1 proteins, so the full variable domain is: GAGVSQTPSNKVTEKGKYVELRCDPISGHTALYWYRQSLGQGPEFLIYFQGTGAADDSGLPNDRFFAVRPEGSVSTLKIQRTERGDSAVYLCASSYSGANEQFFGPGTRLTVL.